This T cell receptor (beta chain) was obtained from a study of vaccination effects on CD4 cells after COVID-19. Study findings and constraints: There were few convalescent patients in the study and no early post-infection timepoints. Marked clonal contraction was seen late after vaccination (in both infection- and vaccine-induced clones).

Data came from immunoSEQ multiplex PCR; TCRdb stores just in-frame clones and leaves some out. The table shows approximately 37,000 clones, with 82% occurring only once. CDR3 length equals 14 residues. The V segment lost 5 bases and the J segment 10 bases; nucleotides outside the gene matches: 12. Germline lookup yields CDR1 SGHNT and CDR2 YYREEE (reference sequence). There are a few counts of this clone. The antigen remains unidentified. After roughly 10 days in culture, the CD4+ T cells were isolated. Vaccinees lacked prior SARS-CoV-2 infection and tested negative for nucleocapsid antibodies. Half-medium replacement with IL-2 medium occurred on days 3 and 7.

This rearrangement joins TRBV5-4 to TRBJ1-2; TRBD1 matches at 9 bases. This clonotype was sampled from a human donor who received a COVID-19 vaccine. The source material was CD4+ T cells from PBMCs cultured without peptide, sampled before COVID-19 vaccination. The CDR3 nucleotides are TGTGCCAGCAGACCCGACAGGGGGTGGGATTCCTACACCTTC. It translates to CASRPDRGWDSYTF.